These 5 T cell receptor beta chains came from one sample sequenced in a study of pediatric ulcerative colitis. This table comes from immunoSEQ multiplex PCR, and its TCRdb copy is limited to in-frame clones, with some not included. The table records 11,000 to 15,000 clones, around 90% of them present only once. Sequenced material: blood. These receptor sequences come from a boy aged 5-17 years with moderate ulcerative colitis.

The chain recombines TRBV19 with TRBJ2-5, with D tentatively TRBD1 or TRBD2 (6 bases each). Trimming pared 1 base from V and 5 bases from J, leaving 17 bases between. Germline CDR1 reads LNHDA; CDR2 reads SQIVND (reference sequence). This CDR3 has 16 residues. Here the CDR3 DNA reads TGTGCCAGTAGTATAGGGGGAGTGGGGGGCCGCGAGACCCAGTACTTC. Protein sequence: CASSIGGVGGRETQYF.

The J gene is TRBJ2-5, the V gene TRBV18, with a weak D call TRBD2 (6 bases). This CDR3 is built from 14 residues. Trimming took off 5 bases at V and 3 bases at J, with 13 bases between the two ends. Per germline, CDR1 KGHSH and CDR2 LQKENI. Written as DNA, the CDR3 is TGTGCCAGCTCAGCCGGGACTCCTAAAGAGACCCAGTACTTC. The encoded protein is CASSAGTPKETQYF.

This clone was seen a single time. The chain carries TRBV10-1 and TRBJ2-1, with unresolved D. CDR1 and CDR2 (germline): WNHNN, SYGVQD (reference sequence). The V end was cut by 7 bases, the J end by 9 bases, with 10 bases between. This CDR3 is 11 amino acids long. CDR3 amino acids: CASNSIIEQFF. In DNA, the CDR3 is TGCGCCAGCAACTCAATAATTGAGCAGTTCTTC.

This sequence joins TRBV6-5 and TRBJ2-1; D not certain. V shed 0 bases and J shed 12 bases, with 12 bases lying between them. Germline V CDR1 and CDR2: MNHEY, SVGAGI. This CDR3 region has 13 residues. The CDR3 here is CASSYSFGWGQFF. CDR3 bases: TGTGCCAGCAGTTACTCATTTGGGTGGGGGCAGTTCTTC.

The rearrangement uses TRBV10-3 and TRBJ1-2; TRBD1 agrees at 8 bases. V lost 6 bases and J lost 2; bases outside the gene matches: 5. Germline CDR1 ENHRY, CDR2 SYGVKD. The CDR3 runs 14 residues. The CDR3 spells CAISRQGSNYGYTF. The CDR3 coding sequence is TGTGCCATCAGCAGACAGGGGTCGAACTATGGCTACACCTTC.